This T cell receptor (beta chain) originates from a study of shared clonotypes between healthy human individuals. Repertoires were generated with immunoSEQ multiplex PCR, while TCRdb's copy carries only in-frame clones and drops some. The table has 2 million to 2.5 million clones, about 92% seen once; the top ten hold 0.35% to 0.45%. There are a few counts of this clone. The J segment lost 7 bases and the V segment lost 6 bases, leaving 3 bases of the junction unmatched. Germline V gene data show CDR1 as SNHLY and CDR2 as FYNNEI. The CDR3 is made up of 12 amino acids. Sequenced: naive CD4+ T cells from PBMCs. The subset is: CD45RA+ positively selected. The chain links TRBV2 to TRBJ1-2; the match to TRBD1 covers 9 bases. The sequence was collected from a man aged 18 to 29 in good health. Some clones in this sample may be carry-over from other donors' samples. The CDR3 nucleotides read TGTGCCAGCAGACAGGGGGCCTTTGGCTACACCTTC. Amino acid sequence: CASRQGAFGYTF.